The T cell receptor (beta chain) described here comes from a study of T-cell reconstitution after alpha-beta-depleted transplantation in children. Unique molecular identifiers tagged the TCRbeta library. TCRdb passed the PCR reads through MiXCR, listing each CDR3 protein once. Among around 370,000 distinct CDR3 sequences listed, approximately 10% were seen once. Germline V lookup: CDR1 LNHDA, CDR2 SQIVND (reference sequence). The length of the CDR3 is 17 residues. After removal of 2 bases from V and 6 bases from J, the junction contained 11 bases not matched to a gene. V and J are TRBV19 and TRBJ2-1, with 9 bases identical to TRBD2. Specimen: PBMCs from the stem cell graft donor, collected from the stem cell graft. This TCR was recovered from a human donor who donated a stem cell graft to a child with acute lymphoblastic leukemia. The CDR3 coding sequence is TGTGCCAGTAGTATACCCGGTGGCGGGAGGGCCCTCAATGAGCAGTTCTTC. It specifies CASSIPGGGRALNEQFF.